This T cell receptor beta chain was found in a study of OX40 agonist ivuxolimab in advanced cancers. The wider study: Cohort: around 86% men, mean age roughly 60, aged roughly 23 to 79. Prior anti-PD-1, anti-PD-L1 or anti-CTLA-4 therapy did not bar entry, and approximately 43% had some.

The ends lost 3 bases at V and 4 bases at J; junction bases unmatched: 8. This CDR3 region has 15 residues. The germline V gene has CDR1 SGHNT and CDR2 YYREEE (reference sequence). Findings of the study overall: Among the lowest levels of clonal expansion were found in partial responders at 0.1-3.0 mg/kg.

Libraries were prepared by immunoSEQ multiplex PCR; TCRdb keeps only in-frame clonotypes and omits some of them. In the table there are about 80,000 clones, approximately 86% of which are singletons. Comments on this clone: Its antigen is not identified.

Patients with a history of autoimmune disease or on systemic immunosuppression were excluded. This specimen was CD4+ or CD8+ T cells sorted from blood, taken in a trial of the OX40 agonist ivuxolimab. This TCR came from an adult with an advanced solid tumor such as melanoma, head and neck, liver or kidney cancer. The J gene is TRBJ1-2, the V gene TRBV5-4; the match to TRBD1 covers 8 bases. CDR3 loop: CASSSPDRVGYGYTF. CDR3 DNA: TGTGCCAGCAGCTCCCCGGACAGGGTTGGCTATGGCTACACCTTC.